These 4 T cell receptor beta chains were sequenced from one sample in a study of beta chain features in type 1 diabetes (dated by TCRdb to between 2017 and 2018). Beyond this particular receptor, the publication reports: In all four CD4+ subsets, TCRB CDR3 length was moderately but significantly shorter in type 1 diabetes patients.

Receptors were amplified or captured by the immunoSEQ multiplex PCR assay. The entire isolated RNA was reverse transcribed using the High Capacity cDNA Reverse Transcription Kit, and thus expressed TCRB transcripts were sequenced. What TCRdb holds here is the immuneACCESS table cut down to in-frame rearrangements. Part of the clones is not present; checked against another copy, under half of the missing clones reflect an unresolved V gene, and the others are unexplained. The sample contains roughly 350,000 clones, 8% to 10% of them found a single time. About 0.6% of the sample goes to the ten largest clones. These receptors have no known antigen. Specimen: central memory CD4+ T cells from blood. These receptors were collected from a man in his thirties or forties with type 1 diabetes.

This chain uses TRBV15 with TRBJ2-3, with TRBD1 matching 8 bases. The CDR3 spans 17 residues. The J segment lost 3 bases and the V segment lost 1 base, leaving 9 bases of the junction unmatched. Germline V lookup: CDR1 LNHNV, CDR2 YYDKDF (reference sequence). The CDR3 reads CATSRGGAGGSTDTQYF. The CDR3 coding sequence is TGTGCCACCAGCAGAGGGGGCGCAGGGGGCTCTACAGATACGCAGTATTTT.

This clone was detected only a few times. The V gene is TRBV5-4, the J gene TRBJ1-1; D is possibly TRBD1 (5 bases). The V end was cut by 4 bases, the J end by 1 base, with 17 bases between. This CDR3 is built from 16 residues. CDR1 is SGHNT, CDR2 YYREEE, per germline (reference sequence). CDR3 bases: TGTGCCAGCAGCGGGGATGGGGGTCTGACGAACACTGAAGCTTTCTTT. Protein product: CASSGDGGLTNTEAFF.

The chain combines TRBV5-4 with TRBJ1-2; 7 bases map to TRBD1. The CDR3 spans 13 residues. Looked up from germline, CDR1 is SGHNT and CDR2 is YYREEE (reference sequence). V was clipped by 7 bases and J by 6 bases; unmatched bases: 9. CDR3 in amino acids: CASVRQGYNGYTF. The CDR3 DNA reads as TGTGCCAGCGTCAGACAGGGATATAATGGCTACACCTTC.

The sample holds a few counts of this clone. V and J are TRBV4-3 and TRBJ1-5; D not certain. CDR3 length equals 15 residues. V shed 0 bases and J shed 4 bases, with 10 bases lying between them. The germline gives CDR1 LGHNA, CDR2 YSLEER. CDR3 nucleotide sequence: TGCGCCAGCAGCCAAGATTTGGCAGCTAATCAGCCCCAGCATTTT. This encodes CASSQDLAANQPQHF.